This TCR beta chain was sequenced in a study of T cell responses to AZD1222 COVID-19 vaccine (dated by TCRdb to the early 2020s). Background for the entire study: AZD1222 recipients with second doses at about 4 weeks or about 12 weeks were pooled, because spike-specific TCR depth and breadth did not differ between schedules. TCR sequencing covered more than 230 trial participants: around 210 given two doses of AZD1222 and 26 given two doses of MenACWY control vaccine. Trial participants were enrolled by age into 18-55, 56-69 and 70-plus year subgroups, with 148, 28 and 57 TCR-sequenced participants respectively.

With respect to this clone: It has no known antigen specificity. Per-base qualities were not stored, and no clone one base away is much larger.

Cut back by 1 base and 0 bases, the V and J ends lie 13 bases apart. From the cysteine up to the phenylalanine, the CDR3 has a length of 17 residues. CDR3 DNA only is kept here, 51 bases in frame from base 1. Based on the germline V gene, the CDR1 and CDR2 sequences are SGHTA and FQGNSA. The time point label here, explained by the study, means: baseline before first vaccination. The vaccinee samples were drawn from two UK trials, COV001 and COV002, one of which was a single-blind randomized controlled phase 2/3 trial testing AZD1222 (ChAdOx1 nCoV-19) in healthy adults. For TCRbeta chain sequencing, PBMC samples were collected from trial participants at day 0 and at day 28 after the second dose. The CDR3 regions of human TCRbeta chains were analyzed by immunosequencing. Regarding the original processing steps: Repertoire TCRs were matched against a reference library of SARS-CoV-2-specific TCRs generated with the MIRA antigen-specificity platform. Breadth was defined as the fraction of unique TCRs that were SARS-CoV-2-associated. Depth was defined as the fraction of total T cells that were SARS-CoV-2-associated. Using the MIRA data, each spike-specific TCR was assigned both to the spike region to which the TCR was reactive and to a CD4 or CD8 class. Log10-transformed breadth and depth values were compared by one-way ANOVA with Sidak's multiple comparisons tests. TCRdb re-hosts the immuneACCESS table, in-frame sequences only. Its copies lack some clones; in the studies checked, an unresolved V gene accounts for under half of them, and the cause for the rest is not known. That table is the source of V, J and clone size, and D and trimming were worked out from the DNA. Counted in this sample were 90,000 to 120,000 clones; about 90% of them appeared once. The top ten clones comprise 3.5% to 5% of the sample.

Broad study findings and their caveats: The whole spike protein was spanned by vaccine-associated CD4 TCRs, and dominant responses were seen in regions 160-218 and 743-854. Epitopes outside the regions mutated in the B.1.351 and B.1.1.7 variants were reportedly recognized by nearly half of the unique spike-specific TCRs. Participants were mostly white British and included more females than males, and it was suggested by the authors that clonal diversity may have been underestimated. After two AZD1222 doses, spike-specific TCR breadth and depth were significantly higher than at day 0 and than in MenACWY recipients. Conclusions about previously exposed vaccinees are limited, since just 6 or 7 AZD1222 recipients were seropositive for SARS-CoV-2 at baseline. In the small 56-69-year group, the increase in depth fell short of significance, most likely because of low power. Because no day 14 peak-response samples were available, repertoires were characterized only after the peak T cell response.

The rearranged chain carries TRBV7-2 and TRBJ2-1; perhaps TRBD2 is the D gene, with 5 bases matching. The sequence came from an adult in good health. The material sequenced was peripheral blood, taken on day 0 of AZD1222 vaccination. The base sequence is TGTGCCAGCAGCTTAGGATCTTTGGGAGTCTCCTACAATGAGCAGTTCTTC. The resulting protein is CASSLGSLGVSYNEQFF.